A selection of T cell receptor beta chains follows, all from one sample in a study of blood T cells in healthy people across ages. TCRdb fed the 5' RACE reads into MiXCR, producing one record per CDR3 protein. In the table there are about 800,000 distinct CDR3 sequences, more than 45% of which are singletons. Source material: blood. These receptors came from a man aged 25-45 years in good health. CDR3s include the opening cysteine and the closing phenylalanine or tryptophan. A D gene is named only where the DNA matches it firmly. Expanded clones get a size class; other rows say once, few or many, or leave the size out.

D | J | size | V | CDR3 | DNA
- | TRBJ2-7 | - | TRBV7-9 | CASSPGLFYEQYF | TGTGCCAGCAGCCCAGGACTTTTCTACGAGCAGTACTTC
TRBD2 | TRBJ2-7 | - | TRBV7-2 | CASSPRAGGVNEQYF | TGTGCCAGCAGCCCGAGGGCGGGGGGAGTTAATGAGCAGTACTTC
TRBD2 | TRBJ2-7 | - | TRBV29-1 | CSVEVRTSGIEQYF | TGCAGCGTTGAGGTGCGGACTAGCGGGATTGAGCAGTACTTC
- | TRBJ2-3 | - | TRBV12-3/TRBV12-4 | CASSLVGTHTQYF | TGTGCCAGCAGTTTAGTAGGGACGCATACGCAGTATTTT
- | TRBJ2-7 | - | TRBV7-9 | CASSPPEKDEQYF | TGTGCCAGCAGCCCCCCCGAAAAGGACGAGCAGTACTTC
- | TRBJ1-1 | - | TRBV20-1 | CSARFGGGYTEAFF | TGCAGTGCTCGCTTTGGAGGGGGATACACTGAAGCTTTCTTT
TRBD1 | TRBJ2-1 | - | TRBV6-2/TRBV6-3 | CASTDRGHEQFF | TGTGCCAGCACGGACAGGGGCCATGAGCAGTTCTTC
- | TRBJ2-7 | - | TRBV4-3 | CASSQLGRTEQYF | TGCGCCAGCAGCCAGCTAGGACGGACCGAGCAGTACTTC
- | TRBJ2-5 | few | TRBV20-1 | CILRVNPKETQYF | TGCATCCTCCGGGTGAACCCTAAAGAGACCCAGTACTTC
TRBD1 | TRBJ2-1 | - | TRBV20-1 | CSARADRGSYNEQFF | TGCAGTGCTAGAGCTGACAGGGGCTCCTACAATGAGCAGTTCTTC
- | TRBJ2-1 | - | TRBV20-1 | CSASGGGGPFVNEQFF | TGCAGTGCTAGCGGGGGTGGGGGGCCGTTCGTCAATGAGCAGTTCTTC
- | TRBJ2-5 | - | TRBV2 | CASTNPGRRETQYF | TGTGCCAGCACTAATCCAGGGCGTCGCGAGACCCAGTACTTC
- | TRBJ2-7 | - | TRBV12-3/TRBV12-4 | CASRRGANEQYF | TGTGCCAGCAGACGGGGAGCAAATGAGCAGTACTTC
- | TRBJ2-1 | - | TRBV15 | CATSRDSGGNNEQFF | TGTGCCACCAGCAGAGATTCGGGCGGAAACAATGAGCAGTTCTTC
- | TRBJ2-7 | few | TRBV27 | CASSFLGASGYEQYF | TGTGCCAGCTCATTTTTAGGTGCCTCGGGATACGAGCAGTACTTC
TRBD2 | TRBJ2-1 | - | TRBV20-1 | CSAAVALGTSSNEQFF | TGCAGTGCTGCCGTGGCCCTCGGGACTAGCAGCAATGAGCAGTTCTTC
- | TRBJ2-7 | few | TRBV4-3 | CASSRGGGEYEQYF | TGCGCCAGCAGCCGCGGAGGGGGCGAGTACGAGCAGTACTTC
- | TRBJ2-7 | - | TRBV6-5 | CASSTPGSYEQYF | TGTGCCAGCAGCACTCCGGGGTCGTACGAGCAGTACTTC
- | TRBJ1-5 | - | TRBV6-5 | CASSWLGVNQPQHF | TGTGCCAGCAGTTGGCTGGGGGTTAATCAGCCCCAGCATTTT
- | TRBJ2-1 | once | TRBV20-1 | CSAPSWTVQFF | TGCAGTGCTCCCTCCTGGACCGTTCAGTTCTTC
- | TRBJ1-1 | - | TRBV30 | CAWIGQTANTEAFF | TGTGCCTGGATTGGACAGACCGCGAACACTGAAGCTTTCTTT
- | TRBJ2-1 | few | TRBV5-4 | CASSLAVGWQTRDEQFF | TGTGCCAGCAGCTTGGCCGTCGGCTGGCAAACGAGGGATGAGCAGTTCTTC
- | TRBJ1-5 | few | TRBV28 | CASICTGENQPQHF | TGTGCCAGCATCTGTACGGGAGAAAATCAGCCCCAGCATTTT
TRBD2 | TRBJ2-1 | - | TRBV27 | CASSIFSGRALDEQFF | TGTGCCAGCAGTATTTTTAGCGGGAGGGCCTTGGATGAGCAGTTCTTC
TRBD2 | TRBJ2-7 | - | TRBV3-1 | CASSQEGGTRANEQYF | TGTGCCAGCAGCCAAGAGGGGGGGACGAGGGCAAACGAGCAGTACTTC
- | TRBJ2-4 | few | TRBV20-1 | CSARDQFQGWYIQYF | TGCAGTGCTAGAGATCAGTTTCAGGGGTGGTACATTCAGTACTTC
- | TRBJ2-6 | - | TRBV4-3 | CAGSEGSGANVLTF | TGCGCCGGCAGTGAGGGCTCTGGGGCCAACGTCCTGACTTTC
- | TRBJ2-3 | once | TRBV20-1 | CSARSLGVPDTQYF | TGCAGTGCTAGGTCCCTTGGCGTCCCAGATACGCAGTATTTT
- | TRBJ2-5 | - | TRBV4-3 | CASSQELVQYQETQYF | TGCGCCAGCAGCCAAGAGTTGGTCCAGTACCAAGAGACCCAGTACTTC
- | TRBJ1-2 | - | TRBV29-1 | CSVASLGNYGYTF | TGCAGCGTGGCGTCTCTTGGCAACTATGGCTACACCTTC
- | TRBJ1-4 | - | TRBV12-3/TRBV12-4 | CASRKNEKLFF | TGTGCCAGCAGGAAAAATGAAAAACTGTTTTTT
TRBD1 | TRBJ2-7 | - | TRBV29-1 | CSAPTGGLSYEQYF | TGCAGCGCACCTACAGGGGGCCTTTCCTACGAGCAGTACTTC
- | TRBJ1-4 | - | TRBV28 | CASSPGHYNEKLFF | TGTGCCAGCAGTCCGGGGCATTATAATGAAAAACTGTTTTTT
TRBD2 | TRBJ2-5 | - | TRBV20-1 | CSATLAGAKGETQYF | TGCAGTGCTACCCTAGCGGGGGCCAAGGGAGAGACCCAGTACTTC
- | TRBJ1-5 | many | TRBV7-2 | CASSVQGGNQPQHF | TGTGCCAGCAGCGTTCAGGGAGGCAATCAGCCCCAGCATTTT
TRBD2 | TRBJ2-5 | - | TRBV3-1 | CASSHGLAGKYREETQYF | TGTGCCAGCAGCCATGGCCTAGCGGGGAAATATAGGGAGGAGACCCAGTACTTC
TRBD1 | TRBJ2-5 | - | TRBV5-4 | CASSTGQSYVEQYF | TGTGCCAGCAGCACGGGACAGTCCTACGTGGAGCAGTACTTC
- | TRBJ2-5 | once | TRBV6-2/TRBV6-3 | CASSYRRGQDNEQYF | TGTGCCAGCAGTTACCGGCGGGGGCAAGACAATGAGCAGTACTTC
- | TRBJ2-1 | - | TRBV10-3 | CATLVSDEQFF | TGTGCCACCCTAGTGTCCGATGAGCAGTTCTTC
- | TRBJ1-2 | - | TRBV19 | CASKEDVYGYTF | TGTGCCAGTAAAGAGGATGTATATGGCTACACCTTC
- | TRBJ1-2 | once | TRBV24-1 | CATSDTGYGYTF | TGTGCCACCAGTGATACAGGATATGGCTACACCTTC
- | TRBJ2-5 | once | TRBV12-3/TRBV12-4 | CASSSSYGTQETQYF | TGTGCCAGCAGTTCATCCTACGGGACTCAAGAGACCCAGTACTTC
- | TRBJ2-1 | - | TRBV20-1 | CSARDGGSEQFF | TGCAGTGCTAGAGATGGGGGGAGTGAGCAGTTCTTC
- | TRBJ2-7 | - | TRBV20-1 | CSAQAGTVSYEQYF | TGCAGTGCCCAAGCCGGGACCGTCTCCTACGAGCAGTACTTC
- | TRBJ2-7 | - | TRBV7-2 | CASSFGGASSYEQYF | TGTGCCAGCAGCTTTGGGGGTGCGAGCTCCTACGAGCAGTACTTC
TRBD1 | TRBJ1-1 | - | TRBV29-1 | CSVTAGGGGTEAFF | TGCAGCGTTACGGCAGGGGGGGGTGGAACTGAAGCTTTCTTT
TRBD2 | TRBJ2-1 | - | TRBV20-1 | CRAGFYNEQFF | TGCAGAGCGGGATTTTACAATGAGCAGTTCTTC
TRBD1 | TRBJ1-2 | - | TRBV5-1 | CASSLSGTGLIGYGYTF | TGCGCCAGCAGCCTTTCCGGGACAGGATTGATTGGCTATGGCTACACCTTC
TRBD2 | TRBJ2-5 | - | TRBV20-1 | CSARIPGLAEKETQYF | TGCAGTGCTAGGATCCCGGGACTAGCGGAAAAAGAGACCCAGTACTTC
TRBD2 | TRBJ2-3 | - | TRBV6-5 | CASSLSGRDSDTQYF | TGTGCCAGCAGTTTGAGCGGGAGGGATTCTGATACGCAGTATTTT